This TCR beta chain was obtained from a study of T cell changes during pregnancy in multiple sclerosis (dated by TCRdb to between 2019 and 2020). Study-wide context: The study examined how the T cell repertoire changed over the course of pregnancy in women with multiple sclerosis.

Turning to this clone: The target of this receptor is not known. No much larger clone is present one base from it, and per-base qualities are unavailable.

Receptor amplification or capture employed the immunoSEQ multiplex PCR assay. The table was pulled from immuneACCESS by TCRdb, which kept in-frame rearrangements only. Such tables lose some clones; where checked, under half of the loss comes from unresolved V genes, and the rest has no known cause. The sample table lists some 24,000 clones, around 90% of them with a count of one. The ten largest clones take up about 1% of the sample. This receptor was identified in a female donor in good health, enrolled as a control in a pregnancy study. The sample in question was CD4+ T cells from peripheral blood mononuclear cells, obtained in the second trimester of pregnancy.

The CDR3 here reads CASSLNPQGTNEKLFF. The DNA sequence is TGTGCCAGCAGCCTCAACCCACAGGGGACTAATGAAAAACTGTTTTTT. The sequence joins TRBV7-2 to TRBJ1-4, and 7 bases in between align with TRBD1. The germline V gene sets CDR1 to SGHTA and CDR2 to FQGNSA. The CDR3 has 16 amino acids, counting the end cysteine and phenylalanine. Just the 48-base CDR3 DNA is kept, in frame starting at base 1. The V end gives up 5 bases and the J end 2 bases, leaving 8 bases in the junction not matched to a gene. Reference TRBV7-2 and TRBJ1-4 genes cover what lies past the CDR3, so the full variable domain is GAGVSQSPSNKVTEKGKDVELRCDPISGHTALYWYRQSLGQGLEFLIYFQGNSAPDKSGLPSDRFSAERTGGSVSTLTIQRTQQEDSAVYLCASSLNPQGTNEKLFFGSGTQLSVL.